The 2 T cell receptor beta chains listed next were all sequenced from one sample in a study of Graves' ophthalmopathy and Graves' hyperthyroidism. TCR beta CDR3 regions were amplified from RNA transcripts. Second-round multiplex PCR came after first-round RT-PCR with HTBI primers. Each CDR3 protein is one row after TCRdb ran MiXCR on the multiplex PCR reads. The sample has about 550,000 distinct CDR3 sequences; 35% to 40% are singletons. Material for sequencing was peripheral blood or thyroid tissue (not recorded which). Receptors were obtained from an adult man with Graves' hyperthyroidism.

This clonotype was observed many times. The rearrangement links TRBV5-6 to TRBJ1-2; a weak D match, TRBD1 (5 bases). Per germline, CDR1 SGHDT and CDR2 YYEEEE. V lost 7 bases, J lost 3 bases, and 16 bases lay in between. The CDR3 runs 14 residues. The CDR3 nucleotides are TGTGCCAGCGGTCCGGGGGAACCATACTATGGCTACACCTTC. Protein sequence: CASGPGEPYYGYTF.

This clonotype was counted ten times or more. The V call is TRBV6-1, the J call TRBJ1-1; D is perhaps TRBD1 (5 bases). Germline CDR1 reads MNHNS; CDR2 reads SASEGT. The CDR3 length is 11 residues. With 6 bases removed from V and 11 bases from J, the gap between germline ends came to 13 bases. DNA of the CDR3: TGTGCCAGCAGCGGGGGGAGTTACGCTTTCTTT. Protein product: CASSGGSYAFF.